This T cell receptor (beta chain) emerged from a study of OX40 agonist ivuxolimab in advanced cancers. The overall study: Ivuxolimab, an agonist antibody against OX40 (CD134), was given to patients. Study results and limitations: At 0.1 to 3.0 mg/kg and by week 6, CD4+ and CD8+ T cells in the blood had expanded clonally.

As concerns this clone: The target antigen is unknown.

The repertoire was sequenced with immunoSEQ multiplex PCR; TCRdb's copy has only in-frame clones and lacks some. The sample lists about 120,000 clones, 80% to 90% occurring once. The receptor comes from an adult with an advanced solid tumor such as melanoma, head and neck, liver or kidney cancer. The specimen was CD4+ or CD8+ T cells sorted from blood, collected in a trial of the OX40 agonist ivuxolimab.

CDR3 nucleotides: TGTGCCAGTAGTTACTCCCGGGACGCAGGCTATGGCTACACCTTC. Residues: CASSYSRDAGYGYTF. The chain carries TRBV19 and TRBJ1-2; D might be TRBD1 (5 bases). The CDR3 covers 15 residues. Trimming removed 5 bases from V and 4 bases from J, with 17 bases in between. Germline V lookup: CDR1 LNHDA, CDR2 SQIVND (reference sequence).